Shown below are 17 T cell receptor beta chains from a single sample sequenced in a study of blood T cell repertoires in COVID-19. Generated by immunoSEQ multiplex PCR, the TCRdb table keeps only in-frame clones and is missing some. The sample has under 60,000 clones; 70% to 85% are singletons. The sample comprised peripheral blood. Receptors were obtained from a man aged 55 to 70 with acute or convalescent COVID-19.

Only a few counts were recorded for this clone. V usage is TRBV25-1 and J usage is TRBJ1-2; D is undetermined. Trimming stripped 7 bases from V and 8 bases from J, with 14 bases between. There are 12 residues in the CDR3. The V gene's germline CDR1 is MGHDK and CDR2 SYGVNS. CDR3 in DNA: TGTGCCAGCACTCTGGGGTCGGGGGGCTACACCTTC. The encoded protein is CASTLGSGGYTF.

CDR3 sequence: CASSPQGGDNEQFF. The CDR3 nucleotides read TGTGCCAGCTCACCACAGGGAGGGGACAATGAGCAGTTCTTC. The chain recombines TRBV18 with TRBJ2-1; 7 bases fit TRBD2. Germline trimming cut 1 base from V and 5 bases from J; bases unmatched to any gene: 2. Germline V lookup: CDR1 KGHSH, CDR2 LQKENI. The CDR3 spans 14 residues.

The J gene is TRBJ2-3, the V gene TRBV29-1; maybe TRBD2 (6 bases). Germline V gene sequence: CDR1 SQVTM, CDR2 ANQGSEA. Between the trimmed V and J ends, which lost 3 bases and 3 bases, there was a span of 13 bases. The CDR3 runs 14 residues. CDR3 in DNA: TGCAGCGTTGATGGGGGGTATGGAACAGATACGCAGTATTTT. Its translation: CSVDGGYGTDTQYF.

V usage is TRBV2 and J usage is TRBJ1-1; tentative D call: TRBD1 (6 bases). This CDR3 is 12 amino acids long. Germline V lookup: CDR1 SNHLY, CDR2 FYNNEI. With 8 bases removed from V and 1 base from J, the gap between germline ends came to 8 bases. CDR3 in amino acids: CASGQPNTEAFF. The CDR3, as DNA: TGTGCCAGCGGACAGCCGAACACTGAAGCTTTCTTT.

The V and J genes are TRBV6-6 and TRBJ1-1; possible D gene TRBD1, 5 bases. The CDR3 is 14 amino acids. V lost 0 bases, J lost 2 bases, and 7 bases lay in between. The germline gives CDR1 MNHNY, CDR2 SVGAGI (reference sequence). The CDR3 reads CASSYSGLNTEAFF. The CDR3 DNA sequence: TGTGCCAGCAGTTACTCGGGGCTTAACACTGAAGCTTTCTTT.

J is TRBJ2-3 and V is TRBV10-3, with D perhaps TRBD2 (6 bases). Trimming shortened V by 6 bases and J by 0 bases, and 13 bases separated the two germline ends. This CDR3 spans 15 amino acids. CDR1 and CDR2 (germline): ENHRY, SYGVKD. The CDR3: CAIREGGVSTDTQYF. CDR3 coding DNA: TGTGCCATCAGGGAGGGCGGGGTTAGCACAGATACGCAGTATTTT.

The V and J genes are TRBV29-1 and TRBJ1-3; TRBD1 matches 8 bases. Germline V CDR1 and CDR2: SQVTM, ANQGSEA. V trimming: 5 bases; J trimming: 3 bases; junction bases outside the gene matches: 6. The CDR3 runs to 14 residues. The CDR3 region has the DNA TGCAGCGTTTCCCCAGGGGGCGGTGGAAACACCATATATTTT. Translating gives CSVSPGGGGNTIYF.

This sequence joins TRBV7-2 and TRBJ2-7, with 8 bases fitting TRBD1. Germline-derived CDR1 and CDR2 are SGHTA and FQGNSA. The V gene end was trimmed by 6 bases and the J gene end by 2 bases; junction bases not matched to a gene: 9. The CDR3 is made up of 15 amino acids. This CDR3 reads CASRKATGVPYEQYF. Here the CDR3 DNA reads TGTGCCAGCAGAAAAGCGACAGGGGTTCCCTACGAGCAGTACTTC.

The chain uses TRBV20-1 and TRBJ2-7; 7 nucleotides line up with TRBD1. Germline lookup yields CDR1 DFQATT and CDR2 SNEGSKA (reference sequence). V was clipped by 4 bases and J by 3 bases; unmatched bases: 0. This CDR3 region has 11 residues. This CDR3 reads CSANRGYEQYF. The CDR3 DNA sequence: TGCAGTGCTAACAGGGGCTACGAGCAGTACTTC.

The chain uses TRBV5-6 and TRBJ1-1; tentative D call: TRBD1 (5 bases). This CDR3 contains 16 residues. The V gene lost 0 bases and the J gene lost 0 bases, with 12 bases spanning the gap. Germline V CDR1 and CDR2: SGHDT, YYEEEE. The CDR3 DNA reads as TGTGCCAGCAGCTTGGCCCGAGCAGGGTTGAACACTGAAGCTTTCTTT. Translated: CASSLARAGLNTEAFF.

The V gene is TRBV13, the J gene TRBJ1-3, with D uncertain. The germline CDR1 and CDR2 sequences are PRHDT and FYEKMQ (reference sequence). The CDR3 totals 15 residues. Trimming removed 5 bases at V and 3 bases at J, with 14 bases between. CDR3 nucleotide sequence: TGTGCCAGCAGCCCCCGAGGAGTTTTTGGAAACACCATATATTTT. Its protein is CASSPRGVFGNTIYF.

This clone showed up just once. The chain combines TRBV5-1 with TRBJ2-3; perhaps TRBD1 as D (5 bases). This CDR3 has 17 residues. V shed 4 bases and J shed 1 base, with 19 bases lying between them. Germline V gives CDR1 SGHRS, CDR2 YFSETQ. The CDR3 DNA reads as TGCGCCAGCAGCCCCAGTCTAGGGGATTGGGGCACAGATACGCAGTATTTT. It codes for CASSPSLGDWGTDTQYF.

The J gene is TRBJ1-6, the V gene TRBV5-6; TRBD1 matches 10 bases. CDR3 length: 15 residues. J was trimmed by 9 bases and V by 5 bases; bases with no gene match: 8. CDR1 is SGHDT, CDR2 YYEEEE, per germline. The CDR3 nucleotides are TGTGCCAGCAGTTTCGGGACAGGGGTAGGTTCACCCCTCCACTTT. Translated: CASSFGTGVGSPLHF.

J is TRBJ1-1 and V is TRBV2; maybe TRBD1 (5 bases). Trimming removed 2 bases from V and 5 bases from J, with 12 bases in between. Per the germline V gene, CDR1 is SNHLY and CDR2 is FYNNEI. The CDR3 runs to 14 residues. The CDR3 nucleotides are TGTGCCAGCAGTGAAACGGGGGTGGGAACTGAAGCTTTCTTT. As protein: CASSETGVGTEAFF. Full variable domain (missing parts from reference TRBV2 and TRBJ1-1): EPEVTQTPSHQVTQMGQEVILRCVPISNHLYFYWYRQILGQKVEFLVSFYNNEISEKSEIFDDQFSVERPDGSNFTLKIRSTKLEDSAMYFCASSETGVGTEAFFGQGTRLTVV.

This clone was observed a single time. The rearrangement uses TRBV27 and TRBJ2-4; 9 bases agree with TRBD1. This CDR3 has 17 amino acids. J gave up 0 bases and V 5 bases, and 8 bases lay outside the gene matches. Per germline, CDR1 MNHEY and CDR2 SMNVEV (reference sequence). CDR3 DNA sequence: TGTGCCAGCAGTCCCAGAACAGGGGGCCTAGCCAAAAACATTCAGTACTTC. As protein: CASSPRTGGLAKNIQYF.

The chain joins TRBV30 to TRBJ1-1; D perhaps matches TRBD1 (5 bases). V lost 4 bases to trimming and J lost 1 base, with 7 bases between them. The CDR3 is 12 residues long. Per the germline V gene, CDR1 is GTSNPN and CDR2 is SVGIG (reference sequence). CDR3 bases: TGTGCCTGGAATGACAGGAACACTGAAGCTTTCTTT. It is translated as CAWNDRNTEAFF.

This chain uses TRBV6-5 with TRBJ1-6, with D possibly matching TRBD1 (5 bases). Trimming removed 11 bases at V and 5 bases at J, with 13 bases between. The germline V gene encodes CDR1 MNHEY and CDR2 SVGAGI. The CDR3 spans 13 residues. The CDR3 DNA reads TGTGCCTCTGCGGGGGTTAATAATTCACCCCTCCACTTT. Protein sequence: CASAGVNNSPLHF.